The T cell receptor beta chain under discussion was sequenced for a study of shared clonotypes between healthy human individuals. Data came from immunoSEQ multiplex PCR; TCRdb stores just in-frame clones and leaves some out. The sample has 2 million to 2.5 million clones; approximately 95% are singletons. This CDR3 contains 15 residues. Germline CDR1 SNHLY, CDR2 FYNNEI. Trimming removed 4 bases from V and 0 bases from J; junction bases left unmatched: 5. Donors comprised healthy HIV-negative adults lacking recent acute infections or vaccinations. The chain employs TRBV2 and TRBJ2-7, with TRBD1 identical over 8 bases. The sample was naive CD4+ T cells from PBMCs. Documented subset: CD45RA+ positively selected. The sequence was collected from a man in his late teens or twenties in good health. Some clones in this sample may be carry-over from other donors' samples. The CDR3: CASSVDRASSYEQYF. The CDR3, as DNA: TGTGCCAGCAGTGTGGACAGGGCGAGCTCCTACGAGCAGTACTTC.